The clone carrying this TCR beta chain was seen a handful of times. Its antigen is unknown. The source of the sample is a study of Graves' ophthalmopathy and Graves' hyperthyroidism. Study results and caveats: The majority of expanded thyroid clonotypes above 0.001 frequency also occurred in blood. Sensitivity of about 67% and specificity of roughly 72% were achieved by the model that predicted ophthalmopathy progression.

For repertoire sequencing, the TCR beta CDR3 regions were amplified from RNA transcripts. After a first-round RT-PCR with HTBI primers, a second-round multiplex PCR was run. One entry per CDR3 protein results from TCRdb running MiXCR on the multiplex PCR reads. The sample holds about 230,000 distinct CDR3 sequences; around 42% are singletons and the top ten take more than 45%. V was pared by 4 bases and J by 2 bases, with 6 bases of the junction left unmatched. The CDR3 covers 15 residues. Per the germline V gene, CDR1 is MNHEY and CDR2 is SVGEGT. Ophthalmopathy cases showed moderate-to-severe activity, scoring CAS ≥3 and NOSPECS ≥4, with duration under 3 months. Orbital computed tomography, together with clinical symptoms, serum thyroxine, TRAb and thyroid ultrasound, was used for diagnosis.

Sequencing was carried out using peripheral blood. This TCR came from an adult man with Graves' ophthalmopathy. The gene calls are TRBV6-2 or TRBV6-3 and TRBJ2-7, with 9 positions matching TRBD2. The CDR3 region is CASSWLAGKAYEQYF. The CDR3 DNA follows: TGTGCCAGCAGTTGGCTAGCGGGGAAAGCCTACGAGCAGTACTTC.